Presented here are 27 T cell receptor beta chains from one specimen sequenced in a study of neurological immune-mediated disorders. TCRdb reprocessed the 5' RACE reads with MiXCR, giving one entry per CDR3 protein. Of about 71,000 distinct CDR3 sequences listed, roughly 4.3% are singletons. Sequences were obtained from PBMCs. The receptor set was obtained from a man aged 25-45 years with multiple sclerosis.

At least ten counts were recorded for this clonotype. Compared with germline, one end of the junction differs, possibly owing to a read error. The J gene is TRBJ1-1, the V gene TRBV12-3 or TRBV12-4; 7 bases line up with TRBD1. The CDR3 runs to 16 residues. CDR3 DNA sequence: TGTGCCAGCAGTTCCGGCAGGGGGTACATGAATACTGAAGCTTTCTTT. As protein: CASSSGRGYMNTEAFF.

This clonotype was detected ten times or more. The chain employs TRBV6-5 and TRBJ2-1; TRBD1 matches 9 bases. The V gene's germline CDR1 is MNHEY and CDR2 SVGAGI. Trimming removed 4 bases from V and 10 bases from J; junction bases left unmatched: 11. CDR3 size: 15 residues. The CDR3 region is CASSSGTGNLLEQFF. The DNA for the CDR3 is TGTGCCAGCAGTTCCGGGACAGGGAACCTTTTGGAGCAGTTCTTC.

This clonotype was recorded many times. The V gene is TRBV7-9, the J gene TRBJ2-7; 11 bases map to TRBD2. The CDR3 is 13 residues long. After removal of 5 bases from V and 6 bases from J, the junction contained 3 bases not matched to a gene. Germline CDR1 is SEHNR and CDR2 is FQNEAQ (reference sequence). The CDR3 sequence is CASSPSGGSEQYF. The DNA of the CDR3 is TGTGCCAGCAGCCCTAGCGGGGGGAGCGAGCAGTACTTC.

This clonotype was seen ten or more times. V and J are TRBV5-5 and TRBJ2-1; 7 positions match TRBD1. Germline V lookup: CDR1 SGHKS, CDR2 YYEKEE (reference sequence). CDR3 length equals 14 residues. V lost 4 bases and J lost 5; bases outside the gene matches: 6. DNA of the CDR3: TGTGCCAGCAGCCCGACAGGGCCCGACAATGAGCAGTTCTTC. Translated: CASSPTGPDNEQFF.

The table lists this clonotype with a few counts. This rearrangement joins TRBV12-3 or TRBV12-4 to TRBJ1-3; D ambiguous. The CDR3 is 17 residues long. V shed 6 bases and J shed 0 bases, with 18 bases lying between them. CDR3 region: CASRLRTPPLSGNTIYF. As DNA, the CDR3 is TGTGCCAGCAGACTAAGGACCCCACCTCTCTCTGGAAACACCATATATTTT.

This clonotype was recorded at least ten times. This chain joins TRBV3-1 and TRBJ1-6; no clear D gene. This CDR3 contains 16 residues. V was cut by 0 bases and J by 8 bases, with 14 bases left in between. Looked up from germline, CDR1 is LGHDT and CDR2 is YNNKEL (reference sequence). The CDR3 DNA is TGTGCCAGCAGCCAAGAGACGGGAATGGGATATTCACCCCTCCACTTT. It codes for CASSQETGMGYSPLHF.

This clonotype was detected many times. The rearrangement joins TRBV4-1 to TRBJ1-1, with D unresolved. CDR3 size: 15 residues. Deletions cut 1 base from V and 4 bases from J, with 13 bases between. Per germline, CDR1 MGHRA and CDR2 YSYEKL. The CDR3 is CASSQVTKAPTEAFF. The CDR3 nucleotides read TGCGCCAGCAGCCAAGTAACGAAGGCTCCCACTGAAGCTTTCTTT.

This clonotype showed up many times. V is TRBV29-1 and J is TRBJ1-1; 7 bases map to TRBD1. This CDR3 region has 13 residues. Trimming at V came to 4 bases and at J to 3 bases, leaving 5 bases not matched to a gene. Germline V gene data show CDR1 as SQVTM and CDR2 as ANQGSEA. DNA for the CDR3: TGCAGCGTTGGAGCGGGACAGTACACTGAAGCTTTCTTT. This translates into CSVGAGQYTEAFF. Drawing the rest from reference TRBV29-1 and TRBJ1-1, the complete variable domain is SAVISQKPSRDICQRGTSLTIQCQVDSQVTMMFWYRQQPGQSLTLIATANQGSEATYESGFVIDKFPISRPNLTFSTLTVSNMSPEDSSIYLCSVGAGQYTEAFFGQGTRLTVV.

The chain uses TRBV3-1 and TRBJ2-1; 14 bases are a match to TRBD2. V lost 1 base to trimming and J lost 0 bases; unmatched junction nucleotides: 5. The CDR3 contains 19 residues. Germline values: CDR1 LGHDT, CDR2 YNNKEL (reference sequence). CDR3 in amino acids: CASSQVGTSGGSSYNEQFF. The CDR3, as DNA: TGTGCCAGCAGCCAAGTCGGGACTAGCGGGGGTAGCTCCTACAATGAGCAGTTCTTC.

There are many counts of this clonotype. The chain carries TRBV4-1 and TRBJ1-2; TRBD1 matches 8 bases. CDR1 and CDR2 (germline): MGHRA, YSYEKL. There are 22 residues in the CDR3. Trimming cost V 1 base and J 1 base; bases outside gene matches: 23. CDR3 nucleotide sequence: TGCGCCAGCAGCCAAGCAAGTTGGAAGAAGGACAGGGCAGGGGACCATAACTATGGCTACACCTTC. It encodes CASSQASWKKDRAGDHNYGYTF.

Many counts were recorded for this clonotype. The CDR3 DNA reads TGTGCCAGCACACACAGGGGGCTGAACACTGAAGCTTTCTTT. Amino acids: CASTHRGLNTEAFF. The J gene is TRBJ1-1, the V gene TRBV12-3 or TRBV12-4; 9 bases match TRBD1. Germline trimming cut 7 bases from V and 0 bases from J; bases unmatched to any gene: 3. CDR3 length: 14 residues.

This clonotype was picked up many times. The genes are TRBV3-1 and TRBJ2-5, with 8 bases fitting TRBD2. The junction had 4 bases not matched to a gene; V was cut back by 3 bases and J by 10 bases. This CDR3 has 12 amino acids. Germline V CDR1 and CDR2: LGHDT, YNNKEL (reference sequence). The CDR3 is CASSHYSGGQYF. The CDR3, as DNA: TGTGCCAGCAGCCACTACAGCGGGGGCCAGTACTTC.

This clonotype showed up many times. The chain recombines TRBV5-1 with TRBJ2-1; D gene uncertain. V shed 1 base and J shed 9 bases, with 20 bases lying between them. The CDR3 contains 16 residues. CDR1 and CDR2 (germline): SGHRS, YFSETQ. The CDR3 loop is CASSLQRPPSPGEQFF. For the CDR3, the DNA is TGCGCCAGCAGCTTGCAGCGACCCCCCAGCCCTGGTGAGCAGTTCTTC.

This clonotype showed up many times. J is TRBJ1-2 and V is TRBV5-6; tentative D call: TRBD1 (5 bases). Per germline, CDR1 SGHDT and CDR2 YYEEEE. V was cut by 3 bases and J by 5 bases, with 8 bases left in between. The CDR3 runs 12 residues. CDR3 coding DNA: TGTGCCAGCAGCTCCGGGGCTTATGGCTACACCTTC. Translation: CASSSGAYGYTF.

In this sample, this clonotype turned up many times. V usage is TRBV20-1 and J usage is TRBJ2-5; the D gene is possibly TRBD1 (5 bases). V was pared by 6 bases and J by 5 bases, with 22 bases between. This CDR3 comprises 15 residues. The germline V gene has CDR1 DFQATT and CDR2 SNEGSKA (reference sequence). CDR3 sequence (DNA): TGCAGTGCCAAAAGGGTAGGGGCAGACCGGGAGACCCAGTACTTC. Encoded protein: CSAKRVGADRETQYF.

The sample holds a few counts of this clonotype. The chain links TRBV24-1 to TRBJ1-2, with 8 bases that match TRBD1. Germline CDR1 reads KGHDR; CDR2 reads SFDVKD. The CDR3 extends over 14 amino acids. V dropped 4 bases and J dropped 5; count of bases not matched to a gene: 5. In DNA form, the CDR3 reads TGTGCCACCAGTGACCCGGACAGGGAGTATGGCTACACCTTC. It yields the protein CATSDPDREYGYTF.

This clonotype was seen ten or more times. The rearrangement uses TRBV12-3 or TRBV12-4 and TRBJ2-5; 8 bases are shared with TRBD1. V was pared by 3 bases and J by 5 bases, with 11 bases of the junction left unmatched. This CDR3 is 16 amino acids long. The DNA for the CDR3 is TGTGCCAGCAGTTTTGAGGGGGCAGGGGGCGAGGAGACCCAGTACTTC. As protein: CASSFEGAGGEETQYF.

Turning to this clonotype: One end of the junction varies from germline; a read error may be responsible. The genes are TRBV20-1 and TRBJ1-6; a possible D gene is TRBD1 (6 bases). Germline CDR1 and CDR2: DFQATT and SNEGSKA (reference sequence). This CDR3 is built from 13 residues. The CDR3 bases are TGCAGTGCTTCACAGGGCGGAGCGCCACCCCTCAACTTT. Its protein product is CSASQGGAPPLNF.

This clonotype occurred many times. The chain links TRBV12-3 or TRBV12-4 to TRBJ1-1; 8 nucleotides align to TRBD1. The CDR3 runs to 14 residues. Trimming took 6 bases from V and 1 from J; bases not matched to a gene: 4. CDR3 loop: CASSDGTGNTEAFF. The CDR3 DNA follows: TGTGCCAGCAGCGATGGGACAGGGAACACTGAAGCTTTCTTT.

This clonotype was counted at least ten times. The genes are TRBV7-8 and TRBJ2-1, with 13 bases aligning to TRBD2. The germline V gene encodes CDR1 SGHVS and CDR2 FQNEAQ. CDR3 length equals 16 residues. Trimming removed 9 bases from V and 7 bases from J; junction bases left unmatched: 12. CDR3 loop: CASSLTGLAGANEQFF. In nucleotides, the CDR3 is TGTGCCAGTAGCCTAACAGGACTAGCGGGGGCTAATGAGCAGTTCTTC.

This clonotype has at least ten counts. V is TRBV7-9 and J is TRBJ1-2, with 11 bases matching TRBD1. This CDR3 comprises 15 residues. J lost 4 bases, V lost 2 bases, and 3 bases had no gene match. CDR1 and CDR2 (germline): SEHNR, FQNEAQ (reference sequence). CDR3 bases: TGTGCCAGCAGCTTATCCGGGACAGGGGGCTATGGCTACACCTTC. It encodes CASSLSGTGGYGYTF. Full variable domain (remainder filled in from reference TRBV7-9 and TRBJ1-2): DTGVSQNPRHKITKRGQNVTFRCDPISEHNRLYWYRQTLGQGPEFLTYFQNEAQLEKSRLLSDRFSAERPKGSFSTLEIQRTEQGDSAMYLCASSLSGTGGYGYTFGSGTRLTVV.

This clonotype was recorded at least ten times. The CDR3 nucleotides are TGCGCCAGCAGCCCTGACAGGGCGAACACTGAAGCTTTCTTT. Protein product: CASSPDRANTEAFF. The chain recombines TRBV5-1 with TRBJ1-1; 7 bases fit TRBD1. The CDR3 length is 14 residues. V trimming: 4 bases; J trimming: 1 base; junction bases outside the gene matches: 4. In germline, CDR1 is SGHRS, CDR2 YFSETQ.

At least ten counts were recorded for this clonotype. The J gene is TRBJ1-2, the V gene TRBV5-5, with D maybe TRBD1 (5 bases). Trimming left V 3 bases short and J 7 bases short, with 16 bases between. The CDR3 is 14 amino acids. Looked up from germline, CDR1 is SGHKS and CDR2 is YYEKEE (reference sequence). CDR3 sequence reads: CASSSPGGQGGYTF. CDR3 nucleotides: TGTGCCAGCAGCTCCCCGGGCGGGCAGGGTGGCTACACCTTC.

The chain carries TRBV24-1 and TRBJ2-1; TRBD2 matches 9 bases. The CDR3 covers 15 residues. V gave up 3 bases and J gave up 10 bases; unmatched junction bases: 9. Germline loops: CDR1 KGHDR, CDR2 SFDVKD. This CDR3 is CATSDGGGARGEQFF. The DNA of the CDR3 is TGTGCCACCAGTGATGGCGGGGGGGCCCGGGGAGAGCAGTTCTTC.

There are a few counts of this clonotype. For the CDR3, the DNA is TGCAGTGTCAGACCGGGAACTAACACTGAAGCTTTCTTT. Its translation: CSVRPGTNTEAFF. V and J are TRBV20-1 and TRBJ1-1; D not certain. The CDR3 runs 13 residues. Germline CDR1 DFQATT, CDR2 SNEGSKA (reference sequence). The V and J ends lost 7 bases and 2 bases respectively, with 14 bases between them.

The table lists this clonotype with many counts. The CDR3 region has the DNA TGTGCCAGCAGTGATTCAGCGATGAACACTGAAGCTTTCTTT. Encoded protein: CASSDSAMNTEAFF. The V call is TRBV6-1, the J call TRBJ1-1; D remains ambiguous. Trimming shortened V by 3 bases and J by 0 bases, and 8 bases separated the two germline ends. CDR1 and CDR2 from the germline V gene are MNHNS and SASEGT. The CDR3 is 14 residues long.

This clonotype occurred many times. The chain couples TRBV20-1 to TRBJ2-3, with 9 bases that match TRBD2. This CDR3 contains 18 residues. The J segment lost 0 bases and the V segment lost 0 bases, leaving 10 bases of the junction unmatched. Looked up from germline, CDR1 is DFQATT and CDR2 is SNEGSKA (reference sequence). The CDR3 spells CSARDPSGSGGSTDTQYF. The CDR3 nucleotides read TGCAGTGCTAGAGACCCTTCGGGAAGCGGGGGGAGCACAGATACGCAGTATTTT.